This is a list of T cell receptor beta chains from one sample in a study of cytomegalovirus exposure and HLA in healthy donors. TCRdb's table, derived via immunoSEQ multiplex PCR, lists solely in-frame clones and lacks some. The data contain 95,000 to 100,000 clones, under 85% of them singletons. The source material was PBMCs. The receptor source for this set is a man in his forties or fifties in good health and CMV-seronegative. CDR3s include the opening cysteine and the closing phenylalanine or tryptophan. The D gene is left open where the match is weak. Clone sizes are given selectively: once, few, many, or a class where the clone is expanded.

D: NA; V: TRBV18; J: TRBJ2-7; size: NA; DNA: TGTGCCAGCTCACCACAACAGGGTTACGAGCAGTACTTC; CDR3: CASSPQQGYEQYF
D: TRBD1; V: TRBV19; J: TRBJ2-1; size: NA; DNA: TGTGCCAGTAGTTCACAGGGGGCCAATGAGCAGTTCTTC; CDR3: CASSSQGANEQFF
D: TRBD2; V: TRBV4-1; J: TRBJ2-1; size: NA; DNA: TGCGCCAGCAGCCCGCCCGGACTAGCGGGATTTCGGCAGTTCTTC; CDR3: CASSPPGLAGFRQFF
D: NA; V: TRBV6-5; J: TRBJ2-2; size: NA; DNA: TGTGCCAGCAGCCCGGGACACACGAACACCGGGGAGCTGTTTTTT; CDR3: CASSPGHTNTGELFF
D: NA; V: TRBV7-9; J: TRBJ1-4; size: NA; DNA: TGTGCCAGCAGCTTAGATCTGAGGGATGAAAAACTGTTTTTT; CDR3: CASSLDLRDEKLFF
D: TRBD2; V: TRBV5-8; J: TRBJ2-1; size: NA; DNA: TGTGCCAGCAGCTCCCCGGGACTAGCGGGAGGGTACGATGAGCAGTTCTTC; CDR3: CASSSPGLAGGYDEQFF
D: NA; V: TRBV28; J: TRBJ1-1; size: NA; DNA: TGTGCCAGCAGCGACACCGTGAACACTGAAGCTTTCTTT; CDR3: CASSDTVNTEAFF
D: NA; V: TRBV15; J: TRBJ2-7; size: NA; DNA: TGTGCCACCAGCAGAGACCAGGGGCCCAACCTCTACGAGCAGTACTTC; CDR3: CATSRDQGPNLYEQYF
D: TRBD2; V: TRBV19; J: TRBJ2-3; size: NA; DNA: TGTGCCAGTAGTATCGGGGGGAAGGGAGCAGATACGCAGTATTTT; CDR3: CASSIGGKGADTQYF
D: NA; V: TRBV9; J: TRBJ2-7; size: NA; DNA: TGTGCCAGCAGCGTCTCCAGTTCCTACGAGCAGTACTTC; CDR3: CASSVSSSYEQYF
D: NA; V: TRBV6-6; J: TRBJ2-3; size: NA; DNA: TGTGCCAGCAGTAGTACTAGGGCTGGCACAGATACGCAGTATTTT; CDR3: CASSSTRAGTDTQYF
D: TRBD1; V: TRBV5-6; J: TRBJ1-1; size: NA; DNA: TGTGCCAGCAGCATCGGGACAGGGGGCTTTTGGAACACTGAAGCTTTCTTT; CDR3: CASSIGTGGFWNTEAFF
D: TRBD2; V: TRBV10-3; J: TRBJ2-5; size: NA; DNA: TGTGCCATCAGCCCGACTAGCGTGGAGACCCAGTACTTC; CDR3: CAISPTSVETQYF
D: TRBD1; V: TRBV28; J: TRBJ2-7; size: few; DNA: TGTGCCAGCAGTTTTGGGACAGGGGGCCACGAGCAGTACTTC; CDR3: CASSFGTGGHEQYF
D: NA; V: TRBV14; J: TRBJ1-6; size: NA; DNA: TGTGCCAGCAGCCAAGATTATGCGGTATACAGGAATAATTCACCCCTCCACTTT; CDR3: CASSQDYAVYRNNSPLHF
D: TRBD2; V: TRBV7-2; J: TRBJ2-7; size: NA; DNA: TGTGCCAGCAGCTTAGGGGCTCGGGGACTAGCTGGCGAGCAGTACTTC; CDR3: CASSLGARGLAGEQYF